Shown below are 17 T cell receptor beta chains from a single sample sequenced in a study of blood T cell repertoires in COVID-19. Sequencing used immunoSEQ multiplex PCR; TCRdb keeps in-frame clones, though not all of them. The table shows about 300,000 clones, with more than 75% occurring only once. The sample taken for sequencing was PBMCs or T cells enriched from blood (not recorded which). The receptors were gathered from a young woman who had recovered from COVID-19.

The chain carries TRBV4-1 and TRBJ2-5, with a weak D call TRBD2 (5 bases). The V and J ends lost 4 bases and 7 bases respectively, with 19 bases between them. Germline values: CDR1 MGHRA, CDR2 YSYEKL. The CDR3 runs to 15 residues. CDR3 in amino acids: CASSPVRDSPGTQYF. DNA of the CDR3: TGCGCCAGCAGCCCCGTACGGGATTCCCCGGGGACCCAGTACTTC.

The rearrangement uses TRBV6-2 or TRBV6-3 and TRBJ1-2, with 8 bases fitting TRBD1. Germline loops: CDR1 MNHEY, CDR2 SVGEGT. The CDR3 is 14 amino acids. The V segment lost 4 bases and the J segment 5 bases; nucleotides outside the gene matches: 6. The CDR3 sequence: CASSSRTGKYGYTF. The CDR3 DNA reads TGTGCCAGCAGTTCCCGGACAGGGAAGTATGGCTACACCTTC.

This clone came up once. V gene TRBV24-1 combines with J gene TRBJ2-7, with D hard to call. The CDR3 spans 13 residues. Trimming removed 5 bases at V and 0 bases at J, with 7 bases between. CDR1 KGHDR and CDR2 SFDVKD come from the germline V gene. CDR3 nucleotide sequence: TGTGCCACCAGTGGCACAAGCTCCTACGAGCAGTACTTC. Translating it yields CATSGTSSYEQYF.

The V call is TRBV5-4, the J call TRBJ1-6; 8 bases fit TRBD1. This CDR3 is built from 14 residues. J gave up 8 bases and V 4 bases, and 5 bases lay outside the gene matches. Germline V gene sequence: CDR1 SGHNT, CDR2 YYREEE (reference sequence). The CDR3 spells CASSRLTGDSPLHF. CDR3 coding DNA: TGTGCCAGCAGCCGCTTGACAGGGGATTCACCCCTCCACTTT.

The genes are TRBV5-1 and TRBJ2-2; 8 bases map to TRBD2. CDR3 length equals 21 residues. Per the germline V gene, CDR1 is SGHRS and CDR2 is YFSETQ. Losses at the gene ends were 4 bases for V and 2 bases for J; bases not matched to a gene: 22. The CDR3 region has the DNA TGCGCCAGCAGCGGTGAATTGTGGGGAGGGACTAGACGATCCAACACCGGGGAGCTGTTTTTT. This translates into CASSGELWGGTRRSNTGELFF.

V gene TRBV2 combines with J gene TRBJ2-1; TRBD2 matches at 11 bases. The CDR3 sequence is 15 residues long. Looked up from germline, CDR1 is SNHLY and CDR2 is FYNNEI. J was trimmed by 1 base and V by 10 bases; bases with no gene match: 6. The CDR3: CAILTSGVSYNEQFF. In nucleotides, the CDR3 is TGTGCCATCCTGACTAGCGGGGTTTCCTACAATGAGCAGTTCTTC.

This clone was counted once. The chain has TRBV6-1 and TRBJ1-1; D might be TRBD1 (6 bases). Germline loops: CDR1 MNHNS, CDR2 SASEGT. CDR3 length: 13 amino acids. The V gene lost 0 bases and the J gene lost 8 bases, with 10 bases spanning the gap. The CDR3 DNA reads as TGTGCCAGCAGTGAAGCCGGGGGGGCAGAAGCTTTCTTT. Translation gives CASSEAGGAEAFF.

This clone was observed a few times. This chain uses TRBV30 with TRBJ1-1; D is possibly TRBD1 (5 bases). Germline V gives CDR1 GTSNPN, CDR2 SVGIG (reference sequence). V gave up 2 bases and J gave up 4 bases, with 14 bases separating them. This CDR3 is 14 amino acids long. The CDR3 nucleotides are TGTGCCTGGAGTATCGGGCAGGGTATCACTGAAGCTTTCTTT. It is translated as CAWSIGQGITEAFF.

The chain combines TRBV2 with TRBJ2-7; D perhaps matches TRBD2 (6 bases). V dropped 0 bases and J dropped 3 bases, with 12 bases sitting between them. CDR3 length equals 15 residues. The germline gives CDR1 SNHLY, CDR2 FYNNEI. CDR3 amino acids: CASSEAGGSNYEQYF. CDR3 DNA sequence: TGTGCCAGCAGTGAAGCCGGAGGGTCTAACTACGAGCAGTACTTC.

This clone is a singleton in its sample. This chain joins TRBV12-3 or TRBV12-4 and TRBJ2-7; TRBD1 is a possible D gene (6 bases). The CDR3 runs 13 residues. V was trimmed by 5 bases and J by 6 bases, leaving 14 bases between them. CDR3 residues: CASSTRQAGEQYF. CDR3 DNA: TGTGCCAGCAGTACCAGACAGGCGGGCGAGCAGTACTTC.

The chain combines TRBV5-1 with TRBJ1-2, with 10 bases fitting TRBD1. V lost 4 bases and J lost 8; bases outside the gene matches: 11. The CDR3 has 15 amino acids. Germline CDR1 SGHRS, CDR2 YFSETQ. CDR3 nucleotide sequence: TGCGCCAGCAGCCCACTGACAGGGGGCGAGGGCGGCTACACCTTC. Protein sequence: CASSPLTGGEGGYTF.

The chain uses TRBV27 and TRBJ2-3; D is undetermined. Per the germline V gene, CDR1 is MNHEY and CDR2 is SMNVEV (reference sequence). V was trimmed by 3 bases and J by 0 bases, leaving 13 bases between them. The CDR3 contains 16 residues. The CDR3 nucleotides are TGTGCCAGCAGTTTGGTCAGGCCCTCTAGCACAGATACGCAGTATTTT. This translates into CASSLVRPSSTDTQYF.

The chain joins TRBV11-2 to TRBJ1-5, with 10 bases identical to TRBD1. The germline CDR1 and CDR2 sequences are SGHAT and FQNNGV. The CDR3 has 16 residues. Trimming removed 5 bases from V and 4 bases from J; junction bases left unmatched: 8. The CDR3 region is CASSLGQGNFNQPQHF. The CDR3 nucleotides read TGTGCCAGCAGCCTGGGACAGGGGAACTTTAATCAGCCCCAGCATTTT.

This clone was recorded only once. The V and J genes are TRBV7-2 and TRBJ2-7, with D possibly being TRBD2 (6 bases). Germline V gene sequence: CDR1 SGHTA, CDR2 FQGNSA. CDR3 length: 14 amino acids. Trimming removed 1 base from V and 4 bases from J, with 11 bases in between. The CDR3 region has the DNA TGTGCCAGCAGCTTAGGGGGGAGGTCTTACGAGCAGTACTTC. Amino acid sequence: CASSLGGRSYEQYF.

This rearrangement joins TRBV24-1 to TRBJ2-1, with 11 bases that match TRBD2. The CDR3 contains 15 residues. V lost 2 bases and J lost 7; bases outside the gene matches: 3. The germline V gene encodes CDR1 KGHDR and CDR2 SFDVKD. CDR3 in DNA: TGTGCCACCAGTGATTCTAGCGGGGGGTTTAATGAGCAGTTCTTC. Translation gives CATSDSSGGFNEQFF.

This clone was counted once. V and J are TRBV12-3 or TRBV12-4 and TRBJ1-6; D call uncertain. The CDR3 runs to 12 residues. V was cut by 6 bases and J by 7 bases, with 7 bases left in between. This chain's CDR3 is CASSHENSPLHF. CDR3 sequence (DNA): TGTGCCAGCAGCCACGAGAATTCACCCCTCCACTTT.

This sequence joins TRBV7-2 and TRBJ2-2; D possibly corresponds to TRBD1 (6 bases). Trimming took 4 bases from V and 6 from J, leaving 6 bases between them. Germline V lookup: CDR1 SGHTA, CDR2 FQGNSA. This CDR3 region has 12 residues. The CDR3 DNA follows: TGTGCCAGCAGCTACAGGGCCGGGGAGCTGTTTTTT. Its protein is CASSYRAGELFF.